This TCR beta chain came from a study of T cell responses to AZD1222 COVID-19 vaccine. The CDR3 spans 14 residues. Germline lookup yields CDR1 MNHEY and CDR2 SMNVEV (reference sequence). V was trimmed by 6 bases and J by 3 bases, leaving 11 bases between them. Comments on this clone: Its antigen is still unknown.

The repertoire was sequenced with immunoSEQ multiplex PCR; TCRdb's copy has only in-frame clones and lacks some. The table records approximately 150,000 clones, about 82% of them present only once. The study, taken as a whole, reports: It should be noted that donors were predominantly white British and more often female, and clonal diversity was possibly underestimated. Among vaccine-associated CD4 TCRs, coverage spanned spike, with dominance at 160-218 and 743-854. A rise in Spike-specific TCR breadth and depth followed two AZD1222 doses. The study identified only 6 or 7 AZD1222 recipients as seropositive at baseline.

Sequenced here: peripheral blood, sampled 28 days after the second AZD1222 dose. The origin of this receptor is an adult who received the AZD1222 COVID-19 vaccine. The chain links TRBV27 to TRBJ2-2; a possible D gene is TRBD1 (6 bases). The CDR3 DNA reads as TGTGCCAGCAGAGGCAGGGGTGACACCGGGGAGCTGTTTTTT. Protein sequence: CASRGRGDTGELFF.